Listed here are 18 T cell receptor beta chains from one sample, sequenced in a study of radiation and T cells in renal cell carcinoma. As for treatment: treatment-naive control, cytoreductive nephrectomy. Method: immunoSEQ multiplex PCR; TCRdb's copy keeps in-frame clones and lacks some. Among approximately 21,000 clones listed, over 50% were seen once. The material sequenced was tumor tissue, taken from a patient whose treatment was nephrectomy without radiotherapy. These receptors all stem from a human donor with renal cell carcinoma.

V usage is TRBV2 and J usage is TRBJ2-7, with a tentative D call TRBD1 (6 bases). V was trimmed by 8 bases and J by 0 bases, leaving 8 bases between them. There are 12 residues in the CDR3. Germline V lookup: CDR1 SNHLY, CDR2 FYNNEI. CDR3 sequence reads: CASGQLSYEQYF. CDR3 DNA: TGTGCCAGCGGACAGCTCTCCTACGAGCAGTACTTC.

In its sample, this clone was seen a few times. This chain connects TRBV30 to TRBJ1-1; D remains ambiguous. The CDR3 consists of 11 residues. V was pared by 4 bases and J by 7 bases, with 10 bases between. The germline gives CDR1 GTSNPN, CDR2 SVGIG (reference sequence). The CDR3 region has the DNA TGTGCCTGGAAACCCGTAGGTGAAGCTTTCTTT. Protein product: CAWKPVGEAFF. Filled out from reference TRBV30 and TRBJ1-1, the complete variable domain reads SQTIHQWPATLVQPVGSPLSLECTVEGTSNPNLYWYRQAAGRGLQLLFYSVGIGQISSEVPQNLSASRPQDRQFILSSKKLLLSDSGFYLCAWKPVGEAFFGQGTRLTVV.

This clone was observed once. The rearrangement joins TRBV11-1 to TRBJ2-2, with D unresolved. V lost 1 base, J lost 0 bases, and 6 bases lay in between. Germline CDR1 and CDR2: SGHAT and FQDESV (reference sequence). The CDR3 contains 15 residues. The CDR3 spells CASSLGQANTGELFF. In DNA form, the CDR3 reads TGTGCCAGCAGCTTAGGGCAGGCGAACACCGGGGAGCTGTTTTTT.

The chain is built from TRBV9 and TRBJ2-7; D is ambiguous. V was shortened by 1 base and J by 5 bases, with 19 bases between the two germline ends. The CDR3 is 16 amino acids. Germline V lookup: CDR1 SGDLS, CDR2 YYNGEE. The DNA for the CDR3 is TGTGCCAGCAGCGTATCCGGCGCGACGGGTTACGACGAGCAGTACTTC. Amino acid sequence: CASSVSGATGYDEQYF.

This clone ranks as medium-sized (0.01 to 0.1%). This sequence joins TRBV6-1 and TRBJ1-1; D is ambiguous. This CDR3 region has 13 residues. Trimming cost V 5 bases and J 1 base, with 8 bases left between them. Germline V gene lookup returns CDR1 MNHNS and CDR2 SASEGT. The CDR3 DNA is TGTGCCAGCAGTACCAATAAGAACACTGAAGCTTTCTTT. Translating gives CASSTNKNTEAFF.

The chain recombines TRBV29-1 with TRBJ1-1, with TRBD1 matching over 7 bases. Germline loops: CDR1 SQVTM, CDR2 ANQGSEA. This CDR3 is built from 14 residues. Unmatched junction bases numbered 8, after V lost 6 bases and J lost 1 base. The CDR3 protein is CSVVTGVGNTEAFF. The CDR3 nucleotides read TGCAGCGTCGTTACAGGGGTGGGGAACACTGAAGCTTTCTTT.

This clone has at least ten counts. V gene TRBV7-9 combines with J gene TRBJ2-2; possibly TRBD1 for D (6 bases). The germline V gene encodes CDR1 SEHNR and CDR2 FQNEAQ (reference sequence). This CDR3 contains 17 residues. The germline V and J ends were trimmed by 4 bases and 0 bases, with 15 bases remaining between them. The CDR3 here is CASSYPRRQANTGELFF. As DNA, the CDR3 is TGTGCCAGCAGCTACCCCCGGAGACAGGCGAACACCGGGGAGCTGTTTTTT.

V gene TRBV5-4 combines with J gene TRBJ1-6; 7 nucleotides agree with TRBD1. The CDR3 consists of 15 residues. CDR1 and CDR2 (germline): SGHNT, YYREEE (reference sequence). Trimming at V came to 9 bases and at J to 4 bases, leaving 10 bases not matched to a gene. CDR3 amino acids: CATSTGSFYNSPLHF. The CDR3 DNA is TGTGCCACCTCGACAGGGTCTTTTTATAATTCACCCCTCCACTTT.

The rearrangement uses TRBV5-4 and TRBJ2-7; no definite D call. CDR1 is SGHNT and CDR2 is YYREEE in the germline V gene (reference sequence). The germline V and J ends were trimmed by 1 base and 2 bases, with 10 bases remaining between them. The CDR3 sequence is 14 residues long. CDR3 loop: CASSLNGSPYEQYF. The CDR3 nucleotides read TGTGCCAGCAGCTTGAATGGCAGCCCCTACGAGCAGTACTTC. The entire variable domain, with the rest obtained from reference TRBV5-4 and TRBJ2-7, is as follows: ETGVTQSPTHLIKTRGQQVTLRCSSQSGHNTVSWYQQALGQGPQFIFQYYREEENGRGNFPPRFSGLQFPNYSSELNVNALELDDSALYLCASSLNGSPYEQYFGPGTRLTVT.

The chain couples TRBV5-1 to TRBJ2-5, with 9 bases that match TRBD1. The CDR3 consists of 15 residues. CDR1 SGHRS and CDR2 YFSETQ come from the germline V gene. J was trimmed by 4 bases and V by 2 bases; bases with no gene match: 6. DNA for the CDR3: TGCGCCAGCAGCTTACAGGGGGCGCTTCCAGAGACCCAGTACTTC. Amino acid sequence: CASSLQGALPETQYF. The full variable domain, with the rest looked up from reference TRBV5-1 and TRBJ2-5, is KAGVTQTPRYLIKTRGQQVTLSCSPISGHRSVSWYQQTPGQGLQFLFEYFSETQRNKGNFPGRFSGRQFSNSRSEMNVSTLELGDSALYLCASSLQGALPETQYFGPGTRLLVL.

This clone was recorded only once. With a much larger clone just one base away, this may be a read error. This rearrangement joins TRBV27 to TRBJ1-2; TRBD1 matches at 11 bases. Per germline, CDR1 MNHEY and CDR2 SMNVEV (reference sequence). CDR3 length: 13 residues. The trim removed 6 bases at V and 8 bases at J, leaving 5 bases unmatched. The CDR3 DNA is TGTGCCAGCAGATCCGGGACAGGGGGGGGCTACACCTTC. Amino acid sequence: CASRSGTGGGYTF.

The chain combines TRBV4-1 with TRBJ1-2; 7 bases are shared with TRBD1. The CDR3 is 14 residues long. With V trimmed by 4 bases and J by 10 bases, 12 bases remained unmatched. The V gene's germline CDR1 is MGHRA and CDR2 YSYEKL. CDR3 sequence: CASSPPGQSLDYTF. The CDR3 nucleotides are TGCGCCAGCAGCCCGCCGGGACAGTCTTTGGACTACACCTTC.

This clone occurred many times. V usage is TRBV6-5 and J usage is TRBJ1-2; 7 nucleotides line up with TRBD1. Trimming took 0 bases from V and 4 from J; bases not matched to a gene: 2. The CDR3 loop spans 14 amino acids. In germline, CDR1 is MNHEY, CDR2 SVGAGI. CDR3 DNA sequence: TGTGCCAGCAGTTACTCGCGACAGGGCTATGGCTACACCTTC. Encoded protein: CASSYSRQGYGYTF.

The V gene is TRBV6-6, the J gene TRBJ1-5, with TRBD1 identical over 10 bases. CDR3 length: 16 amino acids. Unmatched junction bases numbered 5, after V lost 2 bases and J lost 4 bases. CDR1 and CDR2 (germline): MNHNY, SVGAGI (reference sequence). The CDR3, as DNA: TGTGCCAGCAGTTACCTGTTGGGACAGGGGAATCAGCCCCAGCATTTT. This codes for CASSYLLGQGNQPQHF.

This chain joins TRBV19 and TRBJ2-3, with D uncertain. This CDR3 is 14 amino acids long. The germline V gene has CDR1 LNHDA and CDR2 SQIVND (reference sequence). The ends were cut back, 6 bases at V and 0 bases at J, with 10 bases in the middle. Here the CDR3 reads CASSRSYSTDTQYF. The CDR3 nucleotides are TGTGCCAGTAGCCGGAGCTATAGCACAGATACGCAGTATTTT.

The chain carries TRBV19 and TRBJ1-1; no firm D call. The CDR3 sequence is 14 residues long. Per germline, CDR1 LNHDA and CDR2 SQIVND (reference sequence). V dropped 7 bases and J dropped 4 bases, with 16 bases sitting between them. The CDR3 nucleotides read TGTGCCAGTAAGAGGGATCCAGGATCCACTGAAGCTTTCTTT. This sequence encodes CASKRDPGSTEAFF.

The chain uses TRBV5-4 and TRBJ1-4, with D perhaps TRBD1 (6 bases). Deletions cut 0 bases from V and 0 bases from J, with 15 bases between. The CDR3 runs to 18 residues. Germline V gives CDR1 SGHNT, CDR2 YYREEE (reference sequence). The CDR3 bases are TGTGCCAGCAGCTTGGAGGTGTGGGGGGCTGCAACTAATGAAAAACTGTTTTTT. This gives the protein CASSLEVWGAATNEKLFF.

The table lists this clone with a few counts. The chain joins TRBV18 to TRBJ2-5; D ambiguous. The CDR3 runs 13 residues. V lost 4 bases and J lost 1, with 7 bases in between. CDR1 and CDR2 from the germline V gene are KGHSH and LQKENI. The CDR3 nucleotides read TGTGCCAGCTCACAACAGTTCCAAGAGACCCAGTACTTC. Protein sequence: CASSQQFQETQYF.